A selection of T cell receptor beta chains follows, all from one sample in a study of blood T cell repertoires in COVID-19. Clones were read by immunoSEQ multiplex PCR, and TCRdb kept only the in-frame ones, dropping some. The data show approximately 250,000 clones, 85% to 90% seen once. Sequencing input: peripheral blood. These receptor sequences come from a woman aged 60-75 years with COVID-19, enrolled during active disease. Both conserved end residues are part of each CDR3. The D gene is left open where the match is weak. Clone size, where shown, is once, few, many, or a class for clones that have expanded.

j_call,d_call,clone_size,v_call,cdr3_nt,cdr3_aa
TRBJ2-7,-,-,TRBV27,TGTGCCAGCAGTCCCCACGGGGTTCCCTACGAGCAGTACTTC,CASSPHGVPYEQYF
TRBJ2-1,TRBD2,-,TRBV5-6,TGTGCCAGCAGCAGGCCACTAGCGCTGGATGAGCAGTTCTTC,CASSRPLALDEQFF
TRBJ1-5,TRBD1,-,TRBV24-1,TGTGCCACCAGCCGACAGGGGTCGCAGCCCCAGCATTTT,CATSRQGSQPQHF
TRBJ2-2,-,-,TRBV19,TGTGCCAGTAGTATTCATCTAAACACCGGGGAGCTGTTTTTT,CASSIHLNTGELFF
TRBJ2-1,TRBD2,-,TRBV9,TGTGCCAGTGGGAGGGGGATGGGGACTAGCGGGAATTACAATGAGCAGTTCTTC,CASGRGMGTSGNYNEQFF
TRBJ2-5,-,-,TRBV11-2,TGTGCCAGCAGCTACAAAGAGACCCAGTACTTC,CASSYKETQYF
TRBJ1-1,-,once,TRBV6-5,TGTGCCAGCACCCCCAAACAGGGAATGAACACTGAAGCTTTCTTT,CASTPKQGMNTEAFF
TRBJ1-4,-,-,TRBV19,TGTGCCAGCCGTTTTCGGGGATCTAATGAAAAACTGTTTTTT,CASRFRGSNEKLFF
TRBJ2-7,TRBD1,once,TRBV28,TGTGCCAGCAGCTCGGATTTACAGGGGTACGAGCAGTACTTC,CASSSDLQGYEQYF
TRBJ2-1,TRBD2,-,TRBV6-5,TGTGCCAGCAGCGCGACTAGCGGGAGTAGCAATGAGCAGTTCTTC,CASSATSGSSNEQFF
TRBJ1-5,TRBD1,-,TRBV27,TGTGCCAGCAGTTTAAACAGGGGGCTAAATCAGCCCCAGCATTTT,CASSLNRGLNQPQHF
TRBJ1-1,-,-,TRBV10-3,TGTGCCATCAGTGAAACTCAGAACACTGAAGCTTTCTTT,CAISETQNTEAFF
TRBJ2-5,TRBD1,once,TRBV5-4,TGTGCCAGCAGCTCTGGGACAGCCCAAGAGACCCAGTACTTC,CASSSGTAQETQYF
TRBJ2-3,-,-,TRBV9,TGTGCCAGCAGCACAACAGATACGCAGTATTTT,CASSTTDTQYF
TRBJ2-7,-,-,TRBV19,TGTGCCAGTAGTGGGCAGGTTAGCTCCTACGAGCAGTACTTC,CASSGQVSSYEQYF
TRBJ2-1,-,-,TRBV9,TGTGCCAGCAGCGTAGAAGAGAATTCCTACAATGAGCAGTTCTTC,CASSVEENSYNEQFF
TRBJ2-2,TRBD1,once,TRBV15,TGTGCCACCAGGCGTGCGCACAGGGGCCACACCGGGGAGCTGTTTTTT,CATRRAHRGHTGELFF
TRBJ1-2,TRBD1,-,TRBV5-1,TGCGCCAGCAGCTTGGGACAGGGAGTCAACTATGGCTACACCTTC,CASSLGQGVNYGYTF
TRBJ2-2,TRBD1,-,TRBV27,TGTGCCAGCAGTGCCACAGGGGGCATATACACCGGGGAGCTGTTTTTT,CASSATGGIYTGELFF
TRBJ1-2,-,-,TRBV20-1,TGCAGTGCTAGTGCACAAACCTATGGCTACACCTTC,CSASAQTYGYTF
TRBJ1-1,-,few,TRBV10-3,TGTGCCATCAGACGTGAAGGGAGGAACACTGAAGCTTTCTTT,CAIRREGRNTEAFF
TRBJ2-2,-,-,TRBV6-6,TGTGCCAGCACCCTCTTCCCTAGCGGACAGGGCGGGGAGCTGTTTTTT,CASTLFPSGQGGELFF
TRBJ2-7,TRBD1,few,TRBV7-9,TGTGCCAGCAGCTCGGACCCCAGACAGGGGGCTTACGAGCAGTACTTC,CASSSDPRQGAYEQYF
TRBJ1-1,-,once,TRBV5-4,TGTGCCAGCAGCTTAGCAACTTCCCGGGACACTGAAGCTTTCTTT,CASSLATSRDTEAFF
TRBJ2-1,-,-,TRBV28,TGTGCCAGCAGTTTACAACAGGGTTTCTACAATGAGCAGTTCTTC,CASSLQQGFYNEQFF
TRBJ2-5,-,-,TRBV15,TGTGCCACCAGCAGAGATGGAGGGCAAGAGACCCAGTACTTC,CATSRDGGQETQYF
TRBJ1-2,TRBD1,-,TRBV14,TGTGCCAGCAGCCAAGTACAGGGGATCTATGGCTACACCTTC,CASSQVQGIYGYTF
TRBJ2-3,TRBD2,-,TRBV19,TGTGCCAGTAGTATAGACCCCCCCGCTAGCGGGGGAAGCACAGATACGCAGTATTTT,CASSIDPPASGGSTDTQYF
TRBJ2-2,TRBD2,-,TRBV6-5,TGTGCCAGCAGTTTTCCGGGACTAGCGGGAGTCGGGGAGCTGTTTTTT,CASSFPGLAGVGELFF
TRBJ2-2,-,-,TRBV19,TGTGCCAGTGGAGACTCCACCGGGGAGCTGTTTTTT,CASGDSTGELFF
TRBJ2-4,-,-,TRBV2,TGTGCCAGCACTCCCCGAGGTGCGGGGAAAAACATTCAGTACTTC,CASTPRGAGKNIQYF
TRBJ1-5,TRBD1,few,TRBV30,TGTGCCTGGAGTGTACGAGGGGACAGGGTAAAGCCCCAGCATTTT,CAWSVRGDRVKPQHF
TRBJ1-2,TRBD1,-,TRBV13,TGTGCCAGCAGCCGACGACAGGGATTTGCCTATGGCTACACCTTC,CASSRRQGFAYGYTF